What follows describes a single TCR beta chain. Its antigen is unidentified. Method: immunoSEQ multiplex PCR; TCRdb's copy keeps in-frame clones and lacks some. There are roughly 420,000 clones in the sample; roughly 89% occur only once, and roughly 2.5% lies in the top ten. This sample was taken from a study of Ad26.COV2.S vaccination and SARS-CoV-2 variants. Study-wide background: Intramuscular Ad26.COV2.S at 5x10^10 or 1x10^11 viral particles.

Treatment indicated: around 19 received Ad26.COV2.S at low or high dose, single or two shots; several received placebo; per-sample allocation not given. The study sampled participants on day 63 after the first vaccine or placebo injection. Overall study findings and caveats: Placebo recipients had lower spike-specific TCR breadth than vaccine recipients. Breadth of non-spike TCRs did not differ between vaccinees and placebo recipients.

V was clipped by 3 bases and J by 5 bases; unmatched bases: 4. Germline V gives CDR1 LNHDA, CDR2 SQIVND (reference sequence). The CDR3 totals 14 residues. Sequences were derived from peripheral blood, sampled in a trial of Ad26.COV2.S vaccine versus placebo. This chain links TRBV19 with TRBJ1-2, with TRBD1 matching 9 bases. This TCR was recovered from a person aged 18-60 years who received the Ad26.COV2.S COVID-19 vaccine or a placebo. CDR3 sequence: CASSIVGQGYGYTF. The CDR3 nucleotides read TGTGCCAGTAGTATCGTGGGACAGGGATATGGCTACACCTTC.